A single sample gave rise to the 17 T cell receptor beta chains below, sequenced in a study of T-cell memory formation after mild COVID-19 (dated by TCRdb to the early 2020s). Library construction relied on 5' RACE. The reads were generated on an Illumina NovaSeq 6000. TCRdb reprocessing: public reads trimmed at Q25 with fastp, clones called with MiXCR, in-frame beta chains kept. For every CDR3 protein sequence, its rows merge into one entry that carries the most common genes and DNA. The sample table holds roughly 170,000 distinct CDR3 sequences, of which roughly 18% were seen once. 3.5% to 5% of the sample lies in the top ten. The sequenced material came from PBMCs or a T cell subset sorted from them (not recorded which). All receptors come from a young man who had mild COVID-19 (a few samples of this study predate the infection). The sample titles of this study are shuffled in the database, so cell type and time point are left out; the donor was told from shared clones.

The chain is built from TRBV5-6 and TRBJ1-5; D is undetermined. Trimming removed 2 bases from V and 4 bases from J, with 7 bases in between. In germline, CDR1 is SGHDT, CDR2 YYEEEE. CDR3 length: 13 residues. The CDR3 coding sequence is TGTGCCAGCAGCTTTGGCAGAAATCAGCCCCAGCATTTT. Protein sequence: CASSFGRNQPQHF.

This clonotype was seen at least ten times. V and J are TRBV5-4 and TRBJ2-7; 12 bases match TRBD2. Per the germline V gene, CDR1 is SGHNT and CDR2 is YYREEE (reference sequence). V shed 3 bases and J 3 bases; nucleotides not matched to a gene: 10. The CDR3 runs to 17 residues. For the CDR3, the DNA is TGTGCCAGCAGCTCGGGCGGACTAGCGGGGACCTTCTACGAGCAGTACGTC. This codes for CASSSGGLAGTFYEQYV.

The rearrangement uses TRBV12-3 or TRBV12-4 and TRBJ1-2; D is unclear. The germline V and J ends were trimmed by 6 bases and 8 bases, with 13 bases remaining between them. CDR3 length: 12 residues. CDR3 protein: CASSQSERGYTF. CDR3 nucleotide sequence: TGTGCCAGCAGCCAGTCGGAACGAGGCTACACCTTC.

The V gene is TRBV5-1, the J gene TRBJ2-1, with D possibly matching TRBD2 (7 bases). The V and J ends lost 4 bases and 9 bases respectively, with 20 bases between them. This CDR3 contains 15 residues. The germline V gene encodes CDR1 SGHRS and CDR2 YFSETQ. The CDR3: CASSPGQWGGGEQFF. The CDR3 region has the DNA TGCGCCAGCAGCCCCGGACAGTGGGGGGGTGGTGAGCAGTTCTTC. The complete variable domain, with remaining parts taken from reference TRBV5-1 and TRBJ2-1, reads KAGVTQTPRYLIKTRGQQVTLSCSPISGHRSVSWYQQTPGQGLQFLFEYFSETQRNKGNFPGRFSGRQFSNSRSEMNVSTLELGDSALYLCASSPGQWGGGEQFFGPGTRLTVL.

There are a few counts of this clonotype. The V gene is TRBV7-2, the J gene TRBJ2-5; 10 nucleotides align to TRBD2. V shed 3 bases, J shed 6 bases, and the junction held 4 bases outside the gene matches. Germline V gives CDR1 SGHTA, CDR2 FQGNSA. The CDR3 has 14 residues. The CDR3 sequence is CASSFASGGQTQYF. CDR3 coding DNA: TGTGCCAGCAGCTTTGCTAGCGGGGGTCAGACCCAGTACTTC.

The chain links TRBV15 to TRBJ2-3, with 9 bases matching TRBD1. This CDR3 region has 16 residues. In germline, CDR1 is LNHNV, CDR2 YYDKDF (reference sequence). With 5 bases clipped from V and 4 bases from J, the junction kept 10 bases outside the gene matches. The CDR3 reads CATSQFPGQGADTQYF. The DNA of the CDR3 is TGTGCCACCAGCCAATTCCCGGGACAGGGTGCAGATACGCAGTATTTT.

This rearrangement joins TRBV28 to TRBJ1-1; no reliable D call. Trimming removed 7 bases at V and 11 bases at J, with 14 bases between. The CDR3 is made up of 11 amino acids. CDR1 is MDHEN and CDR2 is SYDVKM in the germline V gene. CDR3 in amino acids: CASIVLWSAFF. CDR3 DNA sequence: TGTGCCAGCATTGTTCTCTGGTCGGCTTTCTTT.

This rearrangement joins TRBV5-4 to TRBJ2-6, with D hard to call. CDR3 length: 15 amino acids. The V end was cut by 0 bases, the J end by 2 bases, with 6 bases between. The V gene's germline CDR1 is SGHNT and CDR2 YYREEE (reference sequence). The CDR3 sequence is CASSLDKAGANVLTF. The CDR3 bases are TGTGCCAGCAGCTTGGACAAGGCTGGGGCCAACGTCCTGACTTTC.

This clonotype has only a few counts. This sequence joins TRBV7-2 and TRBJ2-1, with D possibly TRBD1 on 5 matching bases. Germline V lookup: CDR1 SGHTA, CDR2 FQGNSA. With 0 bases removed from V and 0 bases from J, the gap between germline ends came to 12 bases. The CDR3 sequence is 17 residues long. The CDR3 is CASSLAGPVSSYNEQFF. In DNA, the CDR3 is TGTGCCAGCAGCTTAGCGGGGCCGGTTAGCTCCTACAATGAGCAGTTCTTC.

This clonotype was observed a few times. The rearrangement joins TRBV3-1 to TRBJ2-6, with D perhaps matching TRBD2 (6 bases). V was shortened by 0 bases and J by 4 bases, with 10 bases between the two germline ends. CDR3 size: 16 residues. Germline V gene lookup returns CDR1 LGHDT and CDR2 YNNKEL (reference sequence). CDR3 DNA sequence: TGTGCCAGCAGCCAAGATCCGGGGGAAGGGGCCAACGTCCTGACTTTC. Protein product: CASSQDPGEGANVLTF.

This chain links TRBV20-1 with TRBJ1-4, with D tentatively TRBD1 (6 bases). V gave up 6 bases and J gave up 8 bases, with 13 bases separating them. Per the germline V gene, CDR1 is DFQATT and CDR2 is SNEGSKA (reference sequence). The length of the CDR3 is 12 residues. Written as DNA, the CDR3 is TGCAGTGCCCCCTGGGACACCGAAAAACTGTTTTTT. Its translation is CSAPWDTEKLFF.

This chain joins TRBV10-3 and TRBJ2-2, with TRBD1 identical over 9 bases. Germline V CDR1 and CDR2: ENHRY, SYGVKD. The CDR3 contains 14 residues. The V gene end was trimmed by 7 bases and the J gene end by 7 bases; junction bases not matched to a gene: 7. CDR3 in amino acids: CAIKRDREIGELFF. The DNA of the CDR3 is TGTGCCATCAAGCGGGACAGGGAAATCGGGGAGCTGTTTTTT.

This clonotype was counted only a few times. The chain has TRBV7-9 and TRBJ2-1; 7 bases map to TRBD1. There are 11 residues in the CDR3. The V gene's germline CDR1 is SEHNR and CDR2 FQNEAQ (reference sequence). Unmatched junction bases numbered 7, after V lost 4 bases and J lost 16 bases. The CDR3 reads CASSSGQRYFF. Here the CDR3 DNA reads TGTGCCAGCAGCTCGGGACAGAGATACTTCTTC. The whole variable domain, remainder taken from reference TRBV7-9 and TRBJ2-1, is DTGVSQNPRHKITKRGQNVTFRCDPISEHNRLYWYRQTLGQGPEFLTYFQNEAQLEKSRLLSDRFSAERPKGSFSTLEIQRTEQGDSAMYLCASSSGQRYFFGPGTRLTVL.

This clonotype was picked up a small number of times. The chain employs TRBV7-3 and TRBJ2-1; tentative D call: TRBD2 (5 bases). The CDR3 sequence is 13 residues long. Germline V gives CDR1 SGHTA, CDR2 FQGTGA. Trimming removed 5 bases at V and 9 bases at J, with 14 bases between. CDR3 sequence (DNA): TGTGCCAGCAGCAACGGGGTGCTCGCTGAGCAGTTCTTC. Protein: CASSNGVLAEQFF. Full variable domain (remainder filled in from reference TRBV7-3 and TRBJ2-1): GAGVSQTPSNKVTEKGKYVELRCDPISGHTALYWYRQSLGQGPEFLIYFQGTGAADDSGLPNDRFFAVRPEGSVSTLKIQRTERGDSAVYLCASSNGVLAEQFFGPGTRLTVL.

V is TRBV7-2 and J is TRBJ2-7; 7 bases fit TRBD1. CDR3 length: 14 residues. J was trimmed by 4 bases and V by 5 bases; bases with no gene match: 8. Germline V gives CDR1 SGHTA, CDR2 FQGNSA. Here the CDR3 reads CASSPEQGRYEQYF. The CDR3, as DNA: TGTGCCAGCAGCCCTGAACAGGGGCGGTACGAGCAGTACTTC.

The rearrangement uses TRBV28 and TRBJ1-1; no definite D call. CDR3 length: 12 amino acids. V shed 1 base and J shed 10 bases, with 10 bases lying between them. The germline CDR1 and CDR2 sequences are MDHEN and SYDVKM. CDR3 in amino acids: CASSLYWSPAFF. In nucleotides, the CDR3 is TGTGCCAGCAGTTTATATTGGTCCCCAGCTTTCTTT.

The chain links TRBV7-9 to TRBJ2-5, with 7 bases identical to TRBD1. Trimming cost V 5 bases and J 5 bases; bases outside gene matches: 11. The CDR3 totals 15 residues. The germline CDR1 and CDR2 sequences are SEHNR and FQNEAQ (reference sequence). The CDR3 DNA reads TGTGCCAGCAGCCCCGTCGCAGGGGGTCGGGAGACCCAGTACTTC. Protein: CASSPVAGGRETQYF.